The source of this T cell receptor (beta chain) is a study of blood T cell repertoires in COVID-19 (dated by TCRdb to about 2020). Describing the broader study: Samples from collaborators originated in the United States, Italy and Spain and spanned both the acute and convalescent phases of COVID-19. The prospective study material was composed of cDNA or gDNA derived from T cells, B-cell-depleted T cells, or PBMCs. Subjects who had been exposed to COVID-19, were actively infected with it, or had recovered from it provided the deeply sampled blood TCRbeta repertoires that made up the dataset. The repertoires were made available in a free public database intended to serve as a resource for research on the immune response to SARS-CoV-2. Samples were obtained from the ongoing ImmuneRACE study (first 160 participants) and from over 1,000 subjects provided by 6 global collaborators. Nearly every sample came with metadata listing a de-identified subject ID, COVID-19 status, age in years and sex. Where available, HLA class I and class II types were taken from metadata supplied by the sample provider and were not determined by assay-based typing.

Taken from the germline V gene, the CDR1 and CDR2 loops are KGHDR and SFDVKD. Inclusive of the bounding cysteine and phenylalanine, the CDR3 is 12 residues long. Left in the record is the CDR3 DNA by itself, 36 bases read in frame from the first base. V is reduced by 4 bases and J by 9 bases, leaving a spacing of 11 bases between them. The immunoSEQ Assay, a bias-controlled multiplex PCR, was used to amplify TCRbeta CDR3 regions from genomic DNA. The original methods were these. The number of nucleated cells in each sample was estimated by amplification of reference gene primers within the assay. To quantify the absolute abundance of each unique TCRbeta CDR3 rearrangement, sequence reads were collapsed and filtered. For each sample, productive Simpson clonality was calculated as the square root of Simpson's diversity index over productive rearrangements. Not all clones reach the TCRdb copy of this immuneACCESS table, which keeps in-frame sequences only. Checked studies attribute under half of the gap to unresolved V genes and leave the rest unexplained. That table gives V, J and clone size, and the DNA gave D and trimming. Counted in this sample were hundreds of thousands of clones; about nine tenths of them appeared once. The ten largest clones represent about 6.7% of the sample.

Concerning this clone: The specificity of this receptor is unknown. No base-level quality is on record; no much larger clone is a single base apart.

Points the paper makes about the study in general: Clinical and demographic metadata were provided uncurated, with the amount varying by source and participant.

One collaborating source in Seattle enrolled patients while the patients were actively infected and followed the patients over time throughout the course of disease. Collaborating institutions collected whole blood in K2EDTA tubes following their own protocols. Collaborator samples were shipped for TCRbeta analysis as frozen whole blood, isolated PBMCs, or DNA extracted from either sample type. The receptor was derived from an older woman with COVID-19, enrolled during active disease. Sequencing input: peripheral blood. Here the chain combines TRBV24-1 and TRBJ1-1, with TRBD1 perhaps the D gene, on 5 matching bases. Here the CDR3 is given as CATSEGGRKAFF. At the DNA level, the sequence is TGTGCCACCAGTGAGGGGGGACGGAAAGCTTTCTTT.